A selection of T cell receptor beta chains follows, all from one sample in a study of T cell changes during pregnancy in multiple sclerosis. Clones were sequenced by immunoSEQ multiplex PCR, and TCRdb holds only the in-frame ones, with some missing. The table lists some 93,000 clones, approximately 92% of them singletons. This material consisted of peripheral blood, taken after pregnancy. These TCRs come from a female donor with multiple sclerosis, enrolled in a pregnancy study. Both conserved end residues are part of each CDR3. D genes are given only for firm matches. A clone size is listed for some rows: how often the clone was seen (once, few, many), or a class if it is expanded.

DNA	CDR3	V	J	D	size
TGCGCCAGCAGCGGCCAACTAGCAGATACGCAGTATTTT	CASSGQLADTQYF	TRBV4-3	TRBJ2-3	-	-
TGCGCCAGCAGCGCCTCCGGGACAGGGGGGTCTTACCCTGAAGCTTTCTTT	CASSASGTGGSYPEAFF	TRBV4-3	TRBJ1-1	TRBD1	-
TGCGCCAGCGAACACAGGGTGAAAAACTATGGCTACACCTTC	CASEHRVKNYGYTF	TRBV5-1	TRBJ1-2	-	-
TGTGCCAGCAGCTGGGAGAAAGGAGTAAGGTCTGAGCAGTTCTTC	CASSWEKGVRSEQFF	TRBV5-4	TRBJ2-1	-	-
TGTGCCAGCTCACAAGAGATTTCGGGTTATGAAAAACTGTTTTTT	CASSQEISGYEKLFF	TRBV18	TRBJ1-4	-	-
TGTGCCAGCAGGATAGACAGGTTGAGAGGCTACACCTTC	CASRIDRLRGYTF	TRBV6-5	TRBJ1-2	-	-
TGTGCCAGCAGCTTAGCGGGACAGGGGGCGAAAGAGACCCAGTACTTC	CASSLAGQGAKETQYF	TRBV7-3	TRBJ2-5	TRBD1	-
TGCAGCGTTGAAGAAGTGGGCGGAAACACCATATATTTT	CSVEEVGGNTIYF	TRBV29-1	TRBJ1-3	-	-
TGTGCCTGGATCGGTCCGAACGGCTACACCTTC	CAWIGPNGYTF	TRBV30	TRBJ1-2	-	-
TGTGCCAGCTCACCAGGGGCGGGATCGTTTGACACTGAAGCTTTCTTT	CASSPGAGSFDTEAFF	TRBV18	TRBJ1-1	-	-
TGTGCCAGCAGTTATGGCAGCCTAGGGGCTGAAGCTTTCTTT	CASSYGSLGAEAFF	TRBV6-5	TRBJ1-1	-	-
TGCGCCAGCAGCTCCCGGGACAGGGGAGCTTTTGGGGCCAACGTCCTGACTTTC	CASSSRDRGAFGANVLTF	TRBV5-1	TRBJ2-6	TRBD1	-
TGCAGCGTTGATGAGGGACTAGCTAACGGGGAGCTGTTTTTT	CSVDEGLANGELFF	TRBV29-1	TRBJ2-2	TRBD2	-
TGCGCCAGCAGCCTGGTGGCAGGGGGGAATGAGCAGTTCTTC	CASSLVAGGNEQFF	TRBV5-1	TRBJ2-1	-	-
TGCAGCGCACGACAGGGGGCCGGGGAGACCCAGTACTTC	CSARQGAGETQYF	TRBV29-1	TRBJ2-5	TRBD1	-
TGTGCCAGCGGGCGGGGATGGGGCACTGAAGCTTTCTTT	CASGRGWGTEAFF	TRBV7-3	TRBJ1-1	-	-
TGTGCCAGCAGCGGACCAGGGAAAATGAACACTGAAGCTTTCTTT	CASSGPGKMNTEAFF	TRBV9	TRBJ1-1	-	-
TGTGCCAGCAGCCAAGACATGGATAGGGGGCCCCACACCGGGGAGCTGTTTTTT	CASSQDMDRGPHTGELFF	TRBV4-2	TRBJ2-2	TRBD1	-
TGTGCCAGCAGTTCCCCACCCCTGGGTTTCCCGCGAGGCTCTGGGGCCAACGTCCTGACTTTC	CASSSPPLGFPRGSGANVLTF	TRBV6-7	TRBJ2-6	-	-
TGTGCCAGCAGTGAGAGACACCGAGACCCAACCGGGGAGCTGTTTTTT	CASSERHRDPTGELFF	TRBV6-4	TRBJ2-2	-	-
TGTGCCTGGAGTGTAAAACTAACCTACGAGCAGTACTTC	CAWSVKLTYEQYF	TRBV30	TRBJ2-7	-	-
TGTGCCAGCTCACCTGAGACAGTCTACACTGAAGCTTTCTTT	CASSPETVYTEAFF	TRBV18	TRBJ1-1	-	-
TGTGCCAGCGGATCCAGGGGGCTCGGCACTGAAGCTTTCTTT	CASGSRGLGTEAFF	TRBV7-9	TRBJ1-1	TRBD1	few
TGTGCCAGCAGGACTCTGGACAGGGCGAACTATGGCTACACCTTC	CASRTLDRANYGYTF	TRBV11-2	TRBJ1-2	TRBD1	-
TGTGCCAGCAGCGCCCCGGGACACAGCTCCTATAATTCACCCCTCCACTTT	CASSAPGHSSYNSPLHF	TRBV9	TRBJ1-6	-	-
TGTGCCAGCAGCTTAGCCGGTGTGGCGGGGGTTGGCCCGTACTTC	CASSLAGVAGVGPYF	TRBV7-8	TRBJ2-7	TRBD2	-
TGTGCCAGCAGCCAGTGGGACAGGGCCCCGCTCAATGAGCAGTTCTTC	CASSQWDRAPLNEQFF	TRBV14	TRBJ2-1	TRBD1	-
TGTGCCAGCAGCGAACAGGGGAACACTGAAGCTTTCTTT	CASSEQGNTEAFF	TRBV2	TRBJ1-1	-	-
TGTGCCAGCGACTCGGGACAGGGGAGGACTGAAGCTTTCTTT	CASDSGQGRTEAFF	TRBV19	TRBJ1-1	TRBD1	once
TGCGCCAGCAGCCAGGCGAGACTAGGCCCTTCCTACGAGCAGTACTTC	CASSQARLGPSYEQYF	TRBV4-3	TRBJ2-7	-	once
TGTGCCAGTAGTATAGATCAGGGTCTGAACTATGGCTACACCTTC	CASSIDQGLNYGYTF	TRBV19	TRBJ1-2	-	-
TGCGCCAGCAGGCCACCTGGACTAGCGGGAGCCCCCGCCTACGAGCAGTACTTC	CASRPPGLAGAPAYEQYF	TRBV5-1	TRBJ2-7	TRBD2	-
TGTGCCAGCAGTAGTAGCGGCCAAGAGACCCAGTACTTC	CASSSSGQETQYF	TRBV6-1	TRBJ2-5	-	-
TGCGCCAGCAGCTTAGAGGACAGGGGTAGGGATACGCAGTATTTT	CASSLEDRGRDTQYF	TRBV5-1	TRBJ2-3	TRBD1	-
TGTGCCAGCAGCAACGGACAGGGGAGGGGGACCCAGTACTTC	CASSNGQGRGTQYF	TRBV28	TRBJ2-5	TRBD1	-
TGTGCCAGCAGCGTAGACGCGACAATTCAAGAGACCCAGTACTTC	CASSVDATIQETQYF	TRBV9	TRBJ2-5	-	-
TGTGCCAGTAGTGGTCCATGGGACAGGGTTGAACAAGGCAATCAGCCCCAGCATTTT	CASSGPWDRVEQGNQPQHF	TRBV19	TRBJ1-5	TRBD1	-
TGTGCCAGCAGCCGCCCGTCTGTAGCGGGATTTCAAGAGACCCAGTACTTC	CASSRPSVAGFQETQYF	TRBV4-2	TRBJ2-5	TRBD2	-
TGTGCCAGCAGCGTCGGGCAGGGCGGAAACACCATATATTTT	CASSVGQGGNTIYF	TRBV9	TRBJ1-3	-	-
TGTGCCAGCTCACCACCGGCAGGCCTCTATGGCTACACCTTC	CASSPPAGLYGYTF	TRBV18	TRBJ1-2	-	once
TGTGCCAGCAGCCAAGAGCGGACAAACTCAAACTATGGCTACACCTTC	CASSQERTNSNYGYTF	TRBV4-2	TRBJ1-2	-	-
TGTGCCACCAGCAGAGGGGGACAGGGAAACACAGATACGCAGTATTTT	CATSRGGQGNTDTQYF	TRBV15	TRBJ2-3	TRBD1	-
TGTGCCTGGACCACCGGGAGTTCTGGAAACACCATATATTTT	CAWTTGSSGNTIYF	TRBV30	TRBJ1-3	-	-
TGCGCCAGCAGCTTGGTAGGGACTAGCGGGGGGTCAGCCTACAATGAGCAGTTCTTC	CASSLVGTSGGSAYNEQFF	TRBV5-1	TRBJ2-1	TRBD2	-
TGTGCCAGCAGCTTACAGGGTCTAGGAGAGACCCAGTACTTC	CASSLQGLGETQYF	TRBV7-7	TRBJ2-5	-	-
TGCAGCGTTGAATTCGCAGGGCGCGAGCAGTACTTC	CSVEFAGREQYF	TRBV29-1	TRBJ2-7	-	-
TGCGCCAGCAGCCGAATCACAGGGGCGCCATCCGAGCAGTACTTC	CASSRITGAPSEQYF	TRBV5-1	TRBJ2-7	TRBD1	-
TGTGCCAGCCGGATCCTGGGGGGGATGAACACTGAAGCTTTCTTT	CASRILGGMNTEAFF	TRBV11-2	TRBJ1-1	-	-
TGTGCCTGGAGTCCCGGGGGTCAGCCCCAGCATTTT	CAWSPGGQPQHF	TRBV30	TRBJ1-5	-	-
TGTGCCAGCAGCCTCCCCGGAGGGCTGGAAGGCTACACCTTC	CASSLPGGLEGYTF	TRBV9	TRBJ1-2	-	-
TGTGCCAGTAGTCCGCGACAGAAAGACTCTGGAAACACCATATATTTT	CASSPRQKDSGNTIYF	TRBV19	TRBJ1-3	-	-
TGTGCCAGCAGCCGGGGGGCCCTACAGGATGAGCAGTTCTTC	CASSRGALQDEQFF	TRBV5-7	TRBJ2-1	-	-
TGCAGCGTTCCAAGGACTAGCGGCCTCCACAATGAGCAGTTCTTC	CSVPRTSGLHNEQFF	TRBV29-1	TRBJ2-1	TRBD2	once
TGCGCCAGCAGCCCTTTGGGGACAGCCGGAAACACCATATATTTT	CASSPLGTAGNTIYF	TRBV4-3	TRBJ1-3	TRBD1	-
TGTGCCAGCAGCTTACCTCGGGGGCGGGAGGCCCGGAGTGAGCAGTTCTTC	CASSLPRGREARSEQFF	TRBV7-9	TRBJ2-1	TRBD2	-
TGCGCCAGCAGTTTAGGGGTCGGCAATGAGCAGTTCTTC	CASSLGVGNEQFF	TRBV10-1	TRBJ2-1	-	-
TGTGCCAGCAGCCCTCAGGGCCGGGAGACCCAGTACTTC	CASSPQGRETQYF	TRBV7-2	TRBJ2-5	-	-
TGTGCCAGCAGCTTGGAGTCAGGGATTTACGAGCAGTACTTC	CASSLESGIYEQYF	TRBV5-4	TRBJ2-7	-	-
TGTGCCAGCAGCGCCCCTACCCCGGGACAAGTAATCTCTGGGGCCAACGTCCTGACTTTC	CASSAPTPGQVISGANVLTF	TRBV9	TRBJ2-6	-	-